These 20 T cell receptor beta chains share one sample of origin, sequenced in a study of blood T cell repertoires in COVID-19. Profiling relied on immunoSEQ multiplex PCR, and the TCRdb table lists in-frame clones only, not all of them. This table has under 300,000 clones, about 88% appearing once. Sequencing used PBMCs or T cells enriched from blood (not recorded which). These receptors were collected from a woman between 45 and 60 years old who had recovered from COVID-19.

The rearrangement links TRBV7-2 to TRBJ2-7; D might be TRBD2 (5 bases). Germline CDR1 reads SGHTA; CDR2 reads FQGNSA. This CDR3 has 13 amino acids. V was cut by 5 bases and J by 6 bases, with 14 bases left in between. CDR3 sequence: CASSRRQEGEQYF. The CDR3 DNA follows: TGTGCCAGCAGCCGGAGGCAGGAAGGCGAGCAGTACTTC.

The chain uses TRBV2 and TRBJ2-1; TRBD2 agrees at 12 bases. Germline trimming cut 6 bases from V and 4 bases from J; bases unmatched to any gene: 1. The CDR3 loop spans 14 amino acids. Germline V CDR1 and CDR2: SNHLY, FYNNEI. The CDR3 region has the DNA TGTGCCAGCAGGGGGACTAGCGGGTACAATGAGCAGTTCTTC. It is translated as CASRGTSGYNEQFF. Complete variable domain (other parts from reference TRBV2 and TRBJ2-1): EPEVTQTPSHQVTQMGQEVILRCVPISNHLYFYWYRQILGQKVEFLVSFYNNEISEKSEIFDDQFSVERPDGSNFTLKIRSTKLEDSAMYFCASRGTSGYNEQFFGPGTRLTVL.

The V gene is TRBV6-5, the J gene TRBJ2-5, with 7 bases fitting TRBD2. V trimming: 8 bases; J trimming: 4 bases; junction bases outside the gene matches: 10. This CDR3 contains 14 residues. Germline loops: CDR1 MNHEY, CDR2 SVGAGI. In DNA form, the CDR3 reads TGTGCCAGCCTAGCGAACTGGGGGGGAGAGACCCAGTACTTC. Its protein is CASLANWGGETQYF.

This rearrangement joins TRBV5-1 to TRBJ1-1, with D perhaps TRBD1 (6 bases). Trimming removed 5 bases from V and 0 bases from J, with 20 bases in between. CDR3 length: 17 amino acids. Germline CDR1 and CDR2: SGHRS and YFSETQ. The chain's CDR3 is CASSRKPRTDMNTEAFF. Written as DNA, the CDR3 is TGCGCCAGCAGTAGAAAACCCCGGACAGACATGAACACTGAAGCTTTCTTT. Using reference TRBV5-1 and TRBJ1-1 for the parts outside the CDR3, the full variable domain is KAGVTQTPRYLIKTRGQQVTLSCSPISGHRSVSWYQQTPGQGLQFLFEYFSETQRNKGNFPGRFSGRQFSNSRSEMNVSTLELGDSALYLCASSRKPRTDMNTEAFFGQGTRLTVV.

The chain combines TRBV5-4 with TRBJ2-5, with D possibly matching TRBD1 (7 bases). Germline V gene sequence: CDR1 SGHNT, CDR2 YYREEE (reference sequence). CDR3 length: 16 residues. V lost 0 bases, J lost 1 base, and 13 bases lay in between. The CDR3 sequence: CASSLVAGGSQETQYF. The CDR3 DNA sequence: TGTGCCAGCAGCTTGGTGGCAGGGGGGTCCCAAGAGACCCAGTACTTC.

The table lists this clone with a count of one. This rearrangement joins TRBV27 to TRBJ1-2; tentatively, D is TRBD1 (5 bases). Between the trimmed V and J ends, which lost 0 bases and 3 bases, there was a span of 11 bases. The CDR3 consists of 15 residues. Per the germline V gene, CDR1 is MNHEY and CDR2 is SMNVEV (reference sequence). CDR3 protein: CASSLSWQGDYGYTF. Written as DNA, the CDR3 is TGTGCCAGCAGTTTATCCTGGCAGGGTGACTATGGCTACACCTTC.

CDR3 nucleotides: TGTGCCAGCACCCTAGGTCCAGCGGGAGGTTCTGGGGCCAACGTCCTGACTTTC. Translated, it gives CASTLGPAGGSGANVLTF. J is TRBJ2-6 and V is TRBV27; TRBD2 matches at 9 bases. The V segment lost 7 bases and the J segment 1 base; nucleotides outside the gene matches: 11. Germline CDR1 MNHEY, CDR2 SMNVEV (reference sequence). The length of the CDR3 is 18 residues. The full variable domain, its missing parts supplied by reference TRBV27 and TRBJ2-6, is EAQVTQNPRYLITVTGKKLTVTCSQNMNHEYMSWYRQDPGLGLRQIYYSMNVEVTDKGDVPEGYKVSRKEKRNFPLILESPSPNQTSLYFCASTLGPAGGSGANVLTFGAGSRLTVL.

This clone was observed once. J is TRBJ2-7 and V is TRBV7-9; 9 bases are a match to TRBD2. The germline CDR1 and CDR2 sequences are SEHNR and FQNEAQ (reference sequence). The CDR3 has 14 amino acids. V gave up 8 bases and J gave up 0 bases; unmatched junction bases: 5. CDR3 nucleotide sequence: TGTGCCAGCGATGCTAGCGGGAACTCCTACGAGCAGTACTTC. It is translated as CASDASGNSYEQYF. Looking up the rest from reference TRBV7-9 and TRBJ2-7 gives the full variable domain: DTGVSQNPRHKITKRGQNVTFRCDPISEHNRLYWYRQTLGQGPEFLTYFQNEAQLEKSRLLSDRFSAERPKGSFSTLEIQRTEQGDSAMYLCASDASGNSYEQYFGPGTRLTVT.

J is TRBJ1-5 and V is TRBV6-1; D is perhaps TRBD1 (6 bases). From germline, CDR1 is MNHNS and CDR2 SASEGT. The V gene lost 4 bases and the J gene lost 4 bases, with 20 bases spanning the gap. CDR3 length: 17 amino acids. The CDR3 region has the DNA TGTGCCAGCAGTGCCCCATCCGCGGGGGGCAGAAATCAGCCCCAGCATTTT. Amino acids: CASSAPSAGGRNQPQHF.

Written as DNA, the CDR3 is TGTGCCAGCAGCCAAGAAGGGGGTAGGTACGAGCAGTACTTC. It codes for CASSQEGGRYEQYF. V gene TRBV3-1 (or the pseudogene TRBV3-2) combines with J gene TRBJ2-7, with D maybe TRBD1 (6 bases). Germline CDR1 reads LGHDT; CDR2 reads YNNKEL (reference sequence). The CDR3 spans 14 residues. The V end lost 0 bases, the J end lost 4 bases, and 10 bases lay between the germline ends.

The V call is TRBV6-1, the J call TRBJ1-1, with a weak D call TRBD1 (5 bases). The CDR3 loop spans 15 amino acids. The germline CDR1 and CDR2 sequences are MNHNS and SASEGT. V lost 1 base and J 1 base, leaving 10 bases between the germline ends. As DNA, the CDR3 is TGTGCCAGCAGTGAAGGGGGAGGGACGAACACTGAAGCTTTCTTT. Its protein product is CASSEGGGTNTEAFF.

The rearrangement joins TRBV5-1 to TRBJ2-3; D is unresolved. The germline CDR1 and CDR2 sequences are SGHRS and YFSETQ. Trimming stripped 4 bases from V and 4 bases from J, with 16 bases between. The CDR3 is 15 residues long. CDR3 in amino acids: CASSLSANAADTQYF. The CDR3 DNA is TGCGCCAGCAGCCTCTCGGCTAATGCGGCAGATACGCAGTATTTT.

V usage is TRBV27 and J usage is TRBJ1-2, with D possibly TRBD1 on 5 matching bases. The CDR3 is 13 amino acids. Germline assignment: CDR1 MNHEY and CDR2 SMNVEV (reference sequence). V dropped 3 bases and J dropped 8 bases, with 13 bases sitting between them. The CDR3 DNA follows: TGTGCCAGCAGTTTTCGGGACGCGGGGGGCTACACCTTC. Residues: CASSFRDAGGYTF.

CDR3 DNA sequence: TGTGCCAGCAGCCCCGGGACTCACACGGCTAGCACAGATACGCAGTATTTT. Its protein product is CASSPGTHTASTDTQYF. The chain is built from TRBV7-2 and TRBJ2-3, with a weak D call TRBD2 (6 bases). Trimming removed 5 bases at V and 0 bases at J, with 18 bases between. Germline-derived CDR1 and CDR2 are SGHTA and FQGNSA. This CDR3 region has 17 residues.

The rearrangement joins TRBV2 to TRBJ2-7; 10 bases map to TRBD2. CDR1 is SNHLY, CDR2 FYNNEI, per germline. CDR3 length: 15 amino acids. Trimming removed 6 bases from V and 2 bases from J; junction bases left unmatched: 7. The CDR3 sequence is CASSARTSGAYEQYF. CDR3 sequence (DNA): TGTGCCAGCAGCGCCAGGACTAGCGGAGCCTACGAGCAGTACTTC. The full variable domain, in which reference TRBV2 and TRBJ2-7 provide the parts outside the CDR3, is EPEVTQTPSHQVTQMGQEVILRCVPISNHLYFYWYRQILGQKVEFLVSFYNNEISEKSEIFDDQFSVERPDGSNFTLKIRSTKLEDSAMYFCASSARTSGAYEQYFGPGTRLTVT.

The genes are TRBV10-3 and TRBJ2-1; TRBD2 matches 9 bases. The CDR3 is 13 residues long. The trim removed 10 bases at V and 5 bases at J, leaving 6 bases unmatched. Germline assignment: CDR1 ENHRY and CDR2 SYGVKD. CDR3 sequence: CATAGTSNNEQFF. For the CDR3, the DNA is TGTGCCACGGCCGGGACTAGCAACAATGAGCAGTTCTTC.

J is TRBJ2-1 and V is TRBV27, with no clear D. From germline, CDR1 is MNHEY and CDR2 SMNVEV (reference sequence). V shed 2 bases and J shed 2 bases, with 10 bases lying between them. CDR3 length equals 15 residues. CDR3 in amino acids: CASSLSWATYNEQFF. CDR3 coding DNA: TGTGCCAGCAGTTTAAGTTGGGCCACCTACAATGAGCAGTTCTTC.

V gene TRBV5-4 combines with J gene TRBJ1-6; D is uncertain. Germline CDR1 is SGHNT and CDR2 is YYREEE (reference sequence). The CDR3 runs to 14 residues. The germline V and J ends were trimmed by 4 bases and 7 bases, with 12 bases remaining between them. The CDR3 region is CASSRPGLNSPLHF. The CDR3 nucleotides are TGTGCCAGCAGCCGCCCAGGCCTGAATTCACCCCTCCACTTT. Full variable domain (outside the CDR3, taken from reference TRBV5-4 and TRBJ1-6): ETGVTQSPTHLIKTRGQQVTLRCSSQSGHNTVSWYQQALGQGPQFIFQYYREEENGRGNFPPRFSGLQFPNYSSELNVNALELDDSALYLCASSRPGLNSPLHFGNGTRLTVT.

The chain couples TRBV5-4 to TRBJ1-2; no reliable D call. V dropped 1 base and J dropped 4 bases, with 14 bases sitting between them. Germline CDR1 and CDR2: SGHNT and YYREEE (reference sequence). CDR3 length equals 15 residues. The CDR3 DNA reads TGTGCCAGCAGCTTGAGTAGTGGTTCTGGCTATGGCTACACCTTC. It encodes CASSLSSGSGYGYTF.

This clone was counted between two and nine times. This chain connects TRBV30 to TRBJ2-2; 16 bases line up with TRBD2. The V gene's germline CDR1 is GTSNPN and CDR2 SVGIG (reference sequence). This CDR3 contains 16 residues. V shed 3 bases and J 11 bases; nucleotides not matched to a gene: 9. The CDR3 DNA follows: TGTGCCTGGAGGAGTCCCGGGACTAGCGGGAGGGGCGAGCTGTTTTTT. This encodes CAWRSPGTSGRGELFF.